This T cell receptor beta chain derives from a study of early T cells in non-severe SARS-CoV-2 infection. Study details: RNA in bulk from unsorted whole blood was sequenced, and chains were unpaired. Study-level findings and limits: CD4 and private specificities were missed by VDJdb matching, which favored anti-spike CD8 responses.

The protocol attached unique molecular identifiers to individual cDNA molecules. TCRdb independently ran MiXCR on the 5' RACE reads; one entry per CDR3 protein. The sample carries 81,000 or so distinct CDR3 sequences, less than 15% recorded once. The CDR3 covers 18 residues. After removal of 3 bases from V and 1 base from J, the junction contained 6 bases not matched to a gene. Germline V CDR1 and CDR2: KGHSH, LQKENI. Many counts were recorded for this clonotype. The antigen remains undetermined. This TCR came from an adult who was a healthcare worker with PCR-confirmed SARS-CoV-2 infection or an uninfected control (not recorded which). The chain is built from TRBV18 and TRBJ2-6, with 10 bases lining up with TRBD1. Material for sequencing was whole blood. The CDR3, as DNA: TGTGCCAGCTCACCGGGACAGGGGAGGATTTCTGGGGCCAACGTCCTGACTTTC. Translated, it gives CASSPGQGRISGANVLTF.